This TCR beta chain is drawn from a study of cytomegalovirus exposure and HLA in healthy donors. The PCR contained 60 Vbeta and 13 Jbeta primers. Clones were read by immunoSEQ multiplex PCR, and TCRdb kept only the in-frame ones, dropping some. The table records 100,000 to 150,000 clones, over 80% of them present only once. Germline lookup yields CDR1 SGHTA and CDR2 FQGNSA. The CDR3 extends over 13 amino acids. V lost 5 bases, J lost 5 bases, and 11 bases lay in between. The TCR comes from a man aged 35 to 55 in good health and CMV-seronegative. The sample was PBMCs. J is TRBJ2-3 and V is TRBV7-2; tentative D call: TRBD2 (5 bases). CDR3 in amino acids: CASSKTSGDTQYF. CDR3 bases: TGTGCCAGCAGCAAAACTAGTGGAGATACGCAGTATTTT.